A single sample is the source of the 27 T cell receptor beta chains below, sequenced in a study of monozygotic twins with inflammatory bowel disease. TCRdb re-analyzed the 5' RACE reads; it lists each CDR3 protein once, without DNA. The table lists approximately 110,000 distinct CDR3 sequences. What was sequenced was blood. The receptors were sampled from a human donor with ulcerative colitis or Crohn's disease, or a healthy co-twin of an affected twin (not recorded which).

This rearrangement joins TRBV7-9 to TRBJ2-3. Germline CDR1 and CDR2: SEHNR and FQNEAQ (reference sequence). This CDR3 region has 14 residues. This chain's CDR3 is CASSHTSSTDTQYF. The whole variable domain, remainder taken from reference TRBV7-9 and TRBJ2-3, is DTGVSQNPRHKITKRGQNVTFRCDPISEHNRLYWYRQTLGQGPEFLTYFQNEAQLEKSRLLSDRFSAERPKGSFSTLEIQRTEQGDSAMYLCASSHTSSTDTQYFGPGTRLTVL.

The J gene is TRBJ2-3, the V gene TRBV5-5. This CDR3 is built from 11 residues. The germline V gene has CDR1 SGHKS and CDR2 YYEKEE (reference sequence). CDR3 protein: CAKGRGDTQYF.

The chain carries TRBV3-1 and TRBJ2-7; TCRdb gives TRBD1 as the D gene, but with no DNA this cannot be confirmed. The CDR3 spans 15 residues. In germline, CDR1 is LGHDT, CDR2 YNNKEL (reference sequence). CDR3 loop: CASSQDVGGIDEQYF.

The gene calls are TRBV6-2 or TRBV6-3 and TRBJ2-1; TCRdb outputs TRBD2, but without DNA this stays unchecked. Germline V gene sequence: CDR1 MNHEY, CDR2 SVGEGT. CDR3 length: 16 amino acids. This CDR3 is CASSSTGAGGPYEQFF.

The gene calls are TRBV5-5 and TRBJ2-7; as DNA is missing, the TRBD1 call by TCRdb cannot be tested. Germline V gene sequence: CDR1 SGHKS, CDR2 YYEKEE (reference sequence). This CDR3 has 15 amino acids. The CDR3 loop reads CASSQTGGYTYEQYF. The full variable domain, in which reference TRBV5-5 and TRBJ2-7 provide the parts outside the CDR3, is DAGVTQSPTHLIKTRGQQVTLRCSPISGHKSVSWYQQVLGQGPQFIFQYYEKEERGRGNFPDRFSARQFPNYSSELNVNALLLGDSALYLCASSQTGGYTYEQYFGPGTRLTVT.

V gene TRBV29-1 combines with J gene TRBJ2-7; TCRdb's D call, TRBD1, is unchecked because there is no DNA. The CDR3 is 13 residues long. The germline V gene has CDR1 SQVTM and CDR2 ANQGSEA. The CDR3 reads CSVTGTGSYEQYF.

The chain has TRBV12-3 or TRBV12-4 and TRBJ1-1; TCRdb designates TRBD1, a call that cannot be tested without DNA. CDR3 size: 14 residues. CDR3 protein: CASSWTGALAEAFF.

J is TRBJ1-5 and V is TRBV5-1; without DNA, the TCRdb call of TRBD1 cannot be checked. The CDR3 length is 15 residues. Germline CDR1 reads SGHRS; CDR2 reads YFSETQ. CDR3 protein: CASSLEGDSNQPQHF. Drawing the rest from reference TRBV5-1 and TRBJ1-5, the complete variable domain is KAGVTQTPRYLIKTRGQQVTLSCSPISGHRSVSWYQQTPGQGLQFLFEYFSETQRNKGNFPGRFSGRQFSNSRSEMNVSTLELGDSALYLCASSLEGDSNQPQHFGDGTRLSIL.

This sequence joins TRBV6-4 and TRBJ2-3; the D gene TCRdb calls, TRBD2, cannot be checked with no DNA. CDR3 length: 19 amino acids. The germline CDR1 and CDR2 sequences are MRHNA and SNTAGT. CDR3 amino acids: CASSNSLDPGMVDTDTQYF.

The CDR3 loop reads CASSAAGQGYYEQYF. The chain is built from TRBV7-9 and TRBJ2-7; the D gene TCRdb calls, TRBD1, cannot be checked with no DNA. The CDR3 extends over 15 amino acids. Germline lookup yields CDR1 SEHNR and CDR2 FQNEAQ (reference sequence).

This rearrangement joins TRBV5-5 to TRBJ2-7; with no DNA, the TCRdb D assignment of TRBD2 cannot be verified. Germline assignment: CDR1 SGHKS and CDR2 YYEKEE (reference sequence). This CDR3 has 15 amino acids. Here the CDR3 reads CASSFGAGVSYEQYF.

V usage is TRBV11-2 and J usage is TRBJ2-2; TCRdb reports TRBD2, a call that lacks DNA to check it against. Germline V CDR1 and CDR2: SGHAT, FQNNGV. The CDR3 sequence is 18 residues long. The CDR3: CASSLFWTSGSFPGELFF.

The chain couples TRBV11-2 to TRBJ2-3; TCRdb's D gene call, TRBD2, goes unchecked for lack of DNA. The CDR3 runs 16 residues. Germline V gene data show CDR1 as SGHAT and CDR2 as FQNNGV. The CDR3 reads CASSHSTASGRVTQYF.

V gene TRBV7-2 combines with J gene TRBJ2-5; TCRdb's D call of TRBD1 is untestable without DNA. Looked up from germline, CDR1 is SGHTA and CDR2 is FQGNSA. The CDR3 sequence is 14 residues long. CDR3 protein: CASRPGRRRETQYF.

The rearrangement links TRBV5-1 to TRBJ2-7; no DNA is available, so the TRBD1 call from TCRdb remains unchecked. Germline V lookup: CDR1 SGHRS, CDR2 YFSETQ. The CDR3 loop spans 15 amino acids. The CDR3 sequence is CASSREGTDSYEQYF.

The chain carries TRBV18 and TRBJ2-1; as DNA is missing, the TRBD2 call by TCRdb cannot be tested. In germline, CDR1 is KGHSH, CDR2 LQKENI. The CDR3 totals 18 residues. The CDR3 spells CASSPERTGTAAYNEQFF.

The CDR3 sequence: CASSQQGGLAGGPTQYF. The chain is built from TRBV5-1 and TRBJ2-5; absent DNA, TCRdb's TRBD2 call cannot be checked. Looked up from germline, CDR1 is SGHRS and CDR2 is YFSETQ. The CDR3 length is 17 residues. Looking up the rest from reference TRBV5-1 and TRBJ2-5 gives the full variable domain: KAGVTQTPRYLIKTRGQQVTLSCSPISGHRSVSWYQQTPGQGLQFLFEYFSETQRNKGNFPGRFSGRQFSNSRSEMNVSTLELGDSALYLCASSQQGGLAGGPTQYFGPGTRLLVL.

This chain joins TRBV20-1 and TRBJ1-2; TCRdb lists TRBD1, though no DNA is available to test this call. This CDR3 region has 17 residues. CDR1 and CDR2 (germline): DFQATT, SNEGSKA (reference sequence). The CDR3 here is CSARDLLFPTANYGYTF.

This chain joins TRBV27 and TRBJ2-1; TCRdb lists TRBD1, though no DNA is available to test this call. The V gene's germline CDR1 is MNHEY and CDR2 SMNVEV (reference sequence). The CDR3 spans 16 residues. The CDR3 sequence: CASSLSPSPGRNEQFF.

The rearrangement uses TRBV7-9 and TRBJ2-7; TCRdb's assignment of TRBD2 cannot be checked, as there is no DNA. CDR3 size: 15 residues. The germline V gene has CDR1 SEHNR and CDR2 FQNEAQ (reference sequence). The CDR3 sequence is CASSSRLAGMGEQYF.

The genes are TRBV20-1 and TRBJ2-7. The CDR3 contains 14 residues. Germline V gene sequence: CDR1 DFQATT, CDR2 SNEGSKA (reference sequence). This chain's CDR3 is CSARDQHLRYEQYF.

The chain carries TRBV5-6 and TRBJ1-2; TCRdb indicates TRBD1, and absent DNA this call remains unverified. CDR3 size: 12 residues. From germline, CDR1 is SGHDT and CDR2 YYEEEE. The CDR3 region is CASSLMGHGYTF.

The V call is TRBV4-1, the J call TRBJ2-7; TCRdb outputs TRBD1, but without DNA this stays unchecked. The CDR3 contains 14 residues. The germline CDR1 and CDR2 sequences are MGHRA and YSYEKL. CDR3 sequence: CASSQPRQAREQYF.

The chain uses TRBV7-9 and TRBJ1-1; TCRdb outputs TRBD1, but without DNA this stays unchecked. This CDR3 spans 13 amino acids. The germline gives CDR1 SEHNR, CDR2 FQNEAQ (reference sequence). The CDR3 spells CASRTGPNTEAFF. The full variable domain, in which reference TRBV7-9 and TRBJ1-1 provide the parts outside the CDR3, is DTGVSQNPRHKITKRGQNVTFRCDPISEHNRLYWYRQTLGQGPEFLTYFQNEAQLEKSRLLSDRFSAERPKGSFSTLEIQRTEQGDSAMYLCASRTGPNTEAFFGQGTRLTVV.

The chain links TRBV27 to TRBJ2-3; TCRdb outputs TRBD2, but without DNA this stays unchecked. From germline, CDR1 is MNHEY and CDR2 SMNVEV (reference sequence). This CDR3 has 15 residues. CDR3 region: CASSLLAGGGDTQYF.

V gene TRBV11-1 combines with J gene TRBJ2-7; no DNA is available, so the TRBD1 call from TCRdb remains unchecked. The CDR3 spans 15 residues. The germline gives CDR1 SGHAT, CDR2 FQDESV (reference sequence). This CDR3 is CASSLASDRGSEQYF.

This chain uses TRBV20-1 with TRBJ2-5; TCRdb returns TRBD2, unconfirmable since there is no DNA. This CDR3 region has 14 residues. Germline V lookup: CDR1 DFQATT, CDR2 SNEGSKA (reference sequence). Here the CDR3 reads CSARTSGSPETQYF.